This T cell receptor (beta chain) was sequenced in a study of blood T cells in healthy people across ages. Across the study: The template switching approach captured approximately one barcoded beta molecule for every two T cells. Study-wide findings and caveats: Possibly, changes in expanded clonotypes were confounded because donor CMV status was unknown.

Next came a second PCR, run for about 6 to 11 cycles, which used a sample-barcoded 5' primer along with a J-beta primer mix. TCRdb re-called the 5' RACE reads with MiXCR, one entry per CDR3 protein. Here the sample spans around 500,000 distinct CDR3 sequences, roughly 48% being singletons. Turning to this clonotype: The target antigen is unknown.

CDR1 and CDR2 (germline): DFQATT, SNEGSKA (reference sequence). The CDR3 contains 13 residues. The V gene end was trimmed by 3 bases and the J gene end by 10 bases; junction bases not matched to a gene: 11. This rearrangement joins TRBV20-1 to TRBJ1-1; 7 nucleotides line up with TRBD1. This receptor was obtained from an elderly man in good health. Sequenced: blood. The DNA for the CDR3 is TGCAGTGCTAGCAATGGGGCAGGGGGGGGAGCTTTCTTT. Protein sequence: CSASNGAGGGAFF.